This T cell receptor (beta chain) emerged from a study of CXCR3-negative and CXCR3-positive naive CD8 T cells. On this clonotype: Its antigen is not identified.

Researchers prepared the TRB cDNA libraries using 5' RACE with UMI labels. TCRdb reprocessed the 5' RACE reads, with one entry per CDR3 protein and no DNA. The sample totals 7,500 or so distinct CDR3 sequences. Study findings and constraints: Comparably high diversity was seen in both naive subsets, and much lower diversity in memory CD8+ cells. CXCR3-positive naive cells had more hydrophobic TRB CDR3s than CXCR3-negative naive cells. CD5 surface expression was similar among naive subsets, and TCR strength was estimated by inference from TRB CDR3 properties.

The CDR3 has 15 residues. CDR1 LNHDA and CDR2 SQIVND come from the germline V gene (reference sequence). Sequenced material: naive CXCR3+ CD8+ T cells from blood. Specified subset: CD45RO-CCR7+CD27+CD95- naive CD8+ T cells expressing CXCR3 (TNR3+). The rearrangement links TRBV19 to TRBJ2-4. The TCR sequence derives from a human donor in good health. Some clones in this sample may be carry-over from other donors' samples. CDR3 region: CASSIDLLAPNIQYF. Variable domain in full (rest from reference TRBV19 and TRBJ2-4): DGGITQSPKYLFRKEGQNVTLSCEQNLNHDAMYWYRQDPGQGLRLIYYSQIVNDFQKGDIAEGYSVSREKKESFPLTVTSAQKNPTAFYLCASSIDLLAPNIQYFGAGTRLSVL.